The rows below give T cell receptor beta chains drawn from one sample of a study of T-cell reconstitution after alpha-beta-depleted transplantation in children. TCRdb independently ran MiXCR on the PCR reads; one entry per CDR3 protein. This table holds 80,000 or so distinct CDR3 sequences, 13% to 15% found once. Sequenced here: PBMCs, mostly from graft donor cells, sampled 180 days after TCRalphabeta/CD19-depleted stem cell transplant. These receptors were taken from a male patient aged 2-15 years who had a stem cell transplant for acute lymphoblastic leukemia, so the T cells may come from the graft donor. Both conserved end residues are part of each CDR3. D genes are given only for firm matches. A row's size may be missing; if present it is once, few, many or a size class.

clone size,J gene,D gene,V gene,CDR3 DNA,CDR3 protein
NA,TRBJ2-5,NA,TRBV5-8,TGTGCCAGCAGCTACCCTTACAGGGAACAGACCCAGTACTTC,CASSYPYREQTQYF
many,TRBJ2-2,NA,TRBV5-1,TGCGCCAGCAGCTTGAGGGCGACCGGGGAGCTGTTTTTT,CASSLRATGELFF
NA,TRBJ2-7,TRBD2,TRBV20-1,TGCAATGCTACTAGCGGGGGCTACAAGCAGTACTTC,CNATSGGYKQYF
many,TRBJ2-5,TRBD1,TRBV20-1,TGCAGTGCCCTCGGACAGGTGGAGACCCAGTACTTC,CSALGQVETQYF
few,TRBJ2-1,TRBD2,TRBV7-3,TGTGCCAGCAGTCTAGCGGGAGGGATCAGGTCCTACAATGAGCAGTTCTTC,CASSLAGGIRSYNEQFF
NA,TRBJ1-1,NA,TRBV6-5,TGTGCCAGCAGTTACCAAGGGTCGCCCCCTGAAGCTTTCTTT,CASSYQGSPPEAFF
few,TRBJ2-5,TRBD1,TRBV7-6,TGTGCCAGCAGCTTCCGGGACAGGGCTCTATGCCAAGAGACCCAGTACTTC,CASSFRDRALCQETQYF
NA,TRBJ1-2,NA,TRBV20-1,TGCAGTGCTCCCAGACGGGACTATGGCTACACCTTC,CSAPRRDYGYTF
NA,TRBJ2-6,NA,TRBV7-8,TGTGCCAGCAGCTTAATCCCCTCTGGGGCCAACGTCCTGACTTTC,CASSLIPSGANVLTF
NA,TRBJ2-6,NA,TRBV28,TGTGCCAGCAGTTTTCAGCGGGCCAACGTCCTGACTTTC,CASSFQRANVLTF
many,TRBJ1-3,NA,TRBV7-2,TGTGCCAGCAGCCTAGGGGTTCAGTCTGGAAACACCATATATTTT,CASSLGVQSGNTIYF
few,TRBJ2-1,NA,TRBV6-2/TRBV6-3,TGTGCCAGCAGACGGACCCTTCTACTTACAAGTGAGCAGTTCTTC,CASRRTLLLTSEQFF
few,TRBJ2-1,NA,TRBV5-1,TGCGCCAGCAGCCCTGGAGGGGTATTCAGGGTGAATGAGCAGTTCTTC,CASSPGGVFRVNEQFF
few,TRBJ2-2,NA,TRBV24-1,TGTGCCACCAGTGATTTGGGGGATAACACCGGGGAGCTGTTTTTT,CATSDLGDNTGELFF
NA,TRBJ2-4,TRBD2,TRBV5-5,TGTGCCAGCAGCTTCGGACTAGCGGCAGGGCTAGCCAAAAACATTCAGTACTTC,CASSFGLAAGLAKNIQYF
NA,TRBJ1-5,NA,TRBV6-2/TRBV6-3,TGTGCCGCCAGGACCCCGGATAGCAATCAGCCCCAGCATTTT,CAARTPDSNQPQHF
few,TRBJ1-1,NA,TRBV29-1,TGCAGCGTTGAATGGCAACGACGGCTGGGGGCTTTCTTT,CSVEWQRRLGAFF
many,TRBJ2-1,NA,TRBV4-2,TGTGCCAGCAGCCAAGTAACGGGGAGTTACTACAATGAGCAGTTCTTC,CASSQVTGSYYNEQFF
few,TRBJ2-7,TRBD2,TRBV12-3/TRBV12-4,TGTGCCTCATCGACTAGCGGGAGCTCCTACGAGCAGTACTTC,CASSTSGSSYEQYF
few,TRBJ2-1,NA,TRBV20-1,TGCAGTGCCGCCCGGGACCAGTACAATGAGCAGTTCTTC,CSAARDQYNEQFF